This entry describes one T cell receptor beta chain. What it recognizes is unknown. TCRdb called the reads again in MiXCR, with one record for every CDR3 protein. The table records around 430,000 distinct CDR3 sequences, about 42% of them present only once. Trimming left V 3 bases short and J 2 bases short, with 19 bases between. The CDR3 runs to 17 residues. From germline, CDR1 is SEHNR and CDR2 FQNEAQ (reference sequence). These data belong to a study of T cell repertoires in cytomegalovirus infection. The sequences come from cultured PBMCs, collected from culture after CMV antigen stimulation. This TCR was sampled from a human donor in good health (CMV status not recorded). Some clones in this sample may be carry-over from other donors' samples. The V call is TRBV7-9, the J call TRBJ2-5; D possibly corresponds to TRBD2 (6 bases). DNA of the CDR3: TGTGCCAGCAGCTTGGGGCCTAAGACGGCGGGGCAAGAGACCCAGTACTTC. Encoded protein: CASSLGPKTAGQETQYF.